Below are 26 T cell receptor beta chains sequenced from a single sample in a study of cytomegalovirus exposure and HLA in healthy donors. Primers: 60 Vbeta forward and 13 Jbeta reverse. Assay used: immunoSEQ multiplex PCR; TCRdb lists only in-frame clones, some missing. The repertoire includes about 200,000 clones, 75% to 85% of them detected once, and less than 3.5% sits in the top ten. The sequenced material came from PBMCs. These receptors originate from a woman aged 40 to 50 in good health and CMV-seronegative.

This chain connects TRBV27 to TRBJ2-1; 7 bases are a match to TRBD1. J lost 4 bases, V lost 10 bases, and 10 bases had no gene match. Germline CDR1 MNHEY, CDR2 SMNVEV (reference sequence). This CDR3 spans 14 amino acids. CDR3 DNA sequence: TGTGCCACCAGATTCGGCAGGGGGTACAATGAGCAGTTCTTC. Translation gives CATRFGRGYNEQFF.

This chain uses TRBV10-2 with TRBJ1-3; D unclear. Per the germline V gene, CDR1 is WSHSY and CDR2 is SAAADI. Trimming removed 6 bases from V and 7 bases from J, with 13 bases in between. This CDR3 comprises 13 residues. The CDR3: CASRRETGNTIYF. CDR3 coding DNA: TGCGCCAGCAGAAGAGAAACCGGGAACACCATATATTTT.

V and J are TRBV27 and TRBJ2-1, with D possibly being TRBD2 (6 bases). The CDR3 runs to 15 residues. Per the germline V gene, CDR1 is MNHEY and CDR2 is SMNVEV (reference sequence). The ends were cut back, 6 bases at V and 7 bases at J, with 19 bases in the middle. CDR3 in amino acids: CASSFSGHPANEQFF. The CDR3 DNA reads as TGTGCCAGCAGCTTTAGCGGCCACCCCGCGAATGAGCAGTTCTTC.

The CDR3 DNA reads as TGTGCCAGCCAAGGTTCCAAGTGGGACAACAACTATGGCTACACCTTC. It yields the protein CASQGSKWDNNYGYTF. V usage is TRBV28 and J usage is TRBJ1-2; tentative D call: TRBD1 (6 bases). CDR3 length: 16 residues. With 8 bases removed from V and 2 bases from J, the gap between germline ends came to 21 bases. Germline V gene data show CDR1 as MDHEN and CDR2 as SYDVKM.

The chain joins TRBV10-3 to TRBJ1-2, with 7 positions matching TRBD1. This CDR3 is 13 amino acids long. V lost 8 bases and J lost 7; bases outside the gene matches: 10. From germline, CDR1 is ENHRY and CDR2 SYGVKD. The CDR3 DNA sequence: TGTGCCATCGCAAGTGCAGGGGGTACTGGCTACACCTTC. Protein sequence: CAIASAGGTGYTF.

This clone came up a few times. V usage is TRBV4-1 and J usage is TRBJ1-1; 9 bases align to TRBD1. Unmatched junction bases numbered 7, after V lost 4 bases and J lost 4 bases. CDR3 size: 15 residues. Germline V gives CDR1 MGHRA, CDR2 YSYEKL. This CDR3 is CASSRTGTGSTEAFF. The CDR3 bases are TGCGCCAGCAGCCGGACCGGGACAGGGAGCACTGAAGCTTTCTTT.

The V and J genes are TRBV18 and TRBJ2-7; maybe TRBD1 (5 bases). The ends were cut back, 4 bases at V and 3 bases at J, with 7 bases in the middle. Per the germline V gene, CDR1 is KGHSH and CDR2 is LQKENI. This CDR3 is built from 12 residues. DNA for the CDR3: TGTGCCAGCTCACGAGGACACTACGAGCAGTACTTC. It is translated as CASSRGHYEQYF.

The rearrangement uses TRBV6-1 and TRBJ2-4; maybe TRBD2 (6 bases). With 6 bases removed from V and 0 bases from J, the gap between germline ends came to 12 bases. This CDR3 has 15 residues. From germline, CDR1 is MNHNS and CDR2 SASEGT. The CDR3 coding sequence is TGTGCCAGCAGGAAACCGGGACTAGCCAAAAACATTCAGTACTTC. Translated: CASRKPGLAKNIQYF.

The rearrangement links TRBV27 to TRBJ2-3; 11 bases fit TRBD2. J gave up 3 bases and V 3 bases, and 2 bases lay outside the gene matches. The length of the CDR3 is 15 residues. Germline V gene data show CDR1 as MNHEY and CDR2 as SMNVEV (reference sequence). The chain's CDR3 is CASSFLAGGTDTQYF. DNA for the CDR3: TGTGCCAGCAGTTTCCTAGCGGGAGGAACAGATACGCAGTATTTT.

The V and J genes are TRBV27 and TRBJ2-5; a possible D gene is TRBD1 (6 bases). Trimming shortened V by 6 bases and J by 0 bases, and 20 bases separated the two germline ends. The CDR3 consists of 17 residues. Germline-derived CDR1 and CDR2 are MNHEY and SMNVEV (reference sequence). The CDR3 DNA reads as TGTGCCAGCAGATCATACCCGGACAGCCCCAACCAAGAGACCCAGTACTTC. It translates to CASRSYPDSPNQETQYF.

This clone was recorded once. This chain links TRBV9 with TRBJ2-1; tentatively, D is TRBD1 (5 bases). CDR1 and CDR2 (germline): SGDLS, YYNGEE. The V end lost 2 bases, the J end lost 7 bases, and 13 bases lay between the germline ends. CDR3 length equals 14 residues. CDR3 residues: CASSVLGAGNEQFF. The CDR3 DNA reads as TGTGCCAGCAGCGTCCTAGGGGCTGGAAATGAGCAGTTCTTC.

This clone has just one count. The chain's CDR3 is CASGDTGITPYEQYF. DNA of the CDR3: TGTGCCAGCGGAGATACAGGGATTACCCCCTACGAGCAGTACTTC. This chain connects TRBV7-9 to TRBJ2-7, with D possibly being TRBD1 (6 bases). The CDR3 covers 15 residues. Looked up from germline, CDR1 is SEHNR and CDR2 is FQNEAQ (reference sequence). V was clipped by 8 bases and J by 2 bases, with 19 bases between them.

The J gene is TRBJ1-5, the V gene TRBV15; no reliable D call. Germline values: CDR1 LNHNV, CDR2 YYDKDF (reference sequence). The ends were cut back, 0 bases at V and 5 bases at J, with 8 bases in the middle. The CDR3 runs to 14 residues. CDR3 DNA sequence: TGTGCCACCAGCAGAGATGGCAGATATCAGCCCCAGCATTTT. It encodes CATSRDGRYQPQHF.

The rearrangement joins TRBV7-2 to TRBJ1-1, with 8 nucleotides matching TRBD1. V shed 1 base, J shed 5 bases, and the junction held 6 bases outside the gene matches. CDR1 is SGHTA and CDR2 is FQGNSA in the germline V gene. This CDR3 is 15 amino acids long. CDR3 loop: CASSLEQGARTEAFF. The CDR3 nucleotides are TGTGCCAGCAGCTTAGAGCAGGGGGCGCGTACTGAAGCTTTCTTT. The variable domain in full, with the rest retrieved from reference TRBV7-2 and TRBJ1-1, is GAGVSQSPSNKVTEKGKDVELRCDPISGHTALYWYRQSLGQGLEFLIYFQGNSAPDKSGLPSDRFSAERTGGSVSTLTIQRTQQEDSAVYLCASSLEQGARTEAFFGQGTRLTVV.

This clone appeared a single time. The rearrangement links TRBV10-3 to TRBJ2-7, with 7 bases matching TRBD2. This CDR3 comprises 14 residues. CDR1 and CDR2 from the germline V gene are ENHRY and SYGVKD. Trimming at V came to 6 bases and at J to 0 bases, leaving 5 bases not matched to a gene. CDR3 loop: CAISGLADSYEQYF. For the CDR3, the DNA is TGTGCCATCAGCGGTCTAGCGGACTCCTACGAGCAGTACTTC.

A remark on this clone: The same CDR3 can be traced to other DNA sequences in this sample. The rearrangement joins TRBV6-5 to TRBJ1-1; 8 nucleotides match TRBD1. The CDR3 has 13 amino acids. V lost 6 bases to trimming and J lost 4 bases; unmatched junction nucleotides: 4. Per germline, CDR1 MNHEY and CDR2 SVGAGI. The CDR3 here is CASSLGQATEAFF. The CDR3 nucleotides are TGTGCCAGCAGCTTGGGACAGGCCACTGAAGCTTTCTTT.

The V gene is TRBV9, the J gene TRBJ2-5; D is perhaps TRBD2 (7 bases). The CDR3 sequence is 18 residues long. Trimming removed 3 bases at V and 5 bases at J, with 26 bases between. Germline V gives CDR1 SGDLS, CDR2 YYNGEE. The CDR3 protein is CASSEGGFSGGSGETQYF. CDR3 in DNA: TGTGCCAGCAGCGAGGGGGGTTTTTCGGGCGGGAGTGGGGAGACCCAGTACTTC. The full variable domain, completed using reference TRBV9 and TRBJ2-5, is DSGVTQTPKHLITATGQRVTLRCSPRSGDLSVYWYQQSLDQGLQFLIQYYNGEERAKGNILERFSAQQFPDLHSELNLSSLELGDSALYFCASSEGGFSGGSGETQYFGPGTRLLVL.

V is TRBV29-1 and J is TRBJ1-3, with D possibly matching TRBD1 (6 bases). Germline V gene data show CDR1 as SQVTM and CDR2 as ANQGSEA. CDR3 size: 21 residues. Trimming left V 7 bases short and J 1 base short, with 35 bases between. The DNA for the CDR3 is TGCAGCGGAGACGTAGGACAGACCTTAATAGGTTTTGTGAGTTCTGGAAACACCATATATTTT. It is translated as CSGDVGQTLIGFVSSGNTIYF.

In this sample, this clone turned up a few times. This sequence joins TRBV7-6 and TRBJ2-5; TRBD1 aligns across 9 bases. The DNA matches TRBJ2-7 better at its end, which makes the J call doubtful. Per the germline V gene, CDR1 is SGHVS and CDR2 is FNYEAQ. The CDR3 extends over 14 amino acids. CDR3 nucleotide sequence: TGTGCCAGCAGCATCGGGACAGGGACCTACGAGCAGTACTTC. Protein: CASSIGTGTYEQYF.

The chain couples TRBV19 to TRBJ2-1; tentative D call: TRBD2 (5 bases). The V gene's germline CDR1 is LNHDA and CDR2 SQIVND (reference sequence). V was pared by 8 bases and J by 1 base, with 12 bases between. The CDR3 is 14 amino acids. The CDR3 DNA follows: TGTGCCAGTGGAGGAGAGTTATCCTACAATGAGCAGTTCTTC. Protein: CASGGELSYNEQFF.

The J gene is TRBJ1-2, the V gene TRBV28; a weak D match, TRBD1 (6 bases). The CDR3 is 14 residues long. Germline V CDR1 and CDR2: MDHEN, SYDVKM. The V gene lost 7 bases and the J gene lost 5 bases, with 17 bases spanning the gap. The CDR3 spells CASNTLQGGYGYTF. For the CDR3, the DNA is TGTGCCAGCAATACCTTACAGGGCGGGTATGGCTACACCTTC.

The CDR3, as DNA: TGCGCCAGCAGCTTTCAGGGGACCACTGAAGCTTTCTTT. Translation gives CASSFQGTTEAFF. The rearrangement uses TRBV5-1 and TRBJ1-1; D is possibly TRBD1 (6 bases). Germline V gives CDR1 SGHRS, CDR2 YFSETQ. V lost 2 bases and J lost 4, with 9 bases in between. The CDR3 consists of 13 residues.

This clone has more than one count but fewer than ten. The V and J genes are TRBV6-1 and TRBJ1-6, with 7 bases aligning to TRBD1. The germline V gene has CDR1 MNHNS and CDR2 SASEGT. V shed 11 bases, J shed 9 bases, and the junction held 7 bases outside the gene matches. The CDR3 extends over 12 amino acids. This chain's CDR3 is CASLTGSSPLHF. CDR3 coding DNA: TGTGCCTCCTTGACAGGGTCTTCACCCCTCCACTTT.

The J gene is TRBJ2-2, the V gene TRBV6-6, with 9 bases fitting TRBD1. V dropped 6 bases and J dropped 4; count of bases not matched to a gene: 6. Germline CDR1 and CDR2: MNHNY and SVGAGI (reference sequence). The CDR3 is made up of 15 amino acids. CDR3 bases: TGTGCCAGCAGGAGGACAGGGGAGGGCACCGGGGAGCTGTTTTTT. Translated: CASRRTGEGTGELFF.

The chain joins TRBV14 to TRBJ1-1; TRBD1 agrees at 9 bases. The CDR3 sequence is 17 residues long. Germline trimming cut 4 bases from V and 2 bases from J; bases unmatched to any gene: 11. Germline-derived CDR1 and CDR2 are SGHDN and FVKESK. The CDR3 coding sequence is TGTGCCAGCAGCCTCGCCGGGACAGGGTTACCAAACACTGAAGCTTTCTTT. Encoded protein: CASSLAGTGLPNTEAFF.

The chain is built from TRBV6-1 and TRBJ1-2; the D is unclear. Trimming removed 1 base at V and 6 bases at J, with 12 bases between. Germline loops: CDR1 MNHNS, CDR2 SASEGT. The CDR3 contains 14 residues. The CDR3 loop reads CASSEGWQANGYTF. DNA of the CDR3: TGTGCCAGCAGTGAAGGTTGGCAGGCAAATGGCTACACCTTC.